This TCR beta chain was sequenced in a study of human T cells and chemical hapten exposure. Study-wide results and limits: There was a positive correlation between PT1 expanded TCR counts and patch test score. The donor cohort had alopecia, so its immune response may not match that of healthy people. Significantly greater numbers of large CDR3 similarity clusters came from expanded TCRs than from controls.

This clonotype showed up many times. Its antigen is as yet unknown. Time point denoted: patch test 1, 2 weeks after DPC sensitization. Treatment meaning: therapeutic diphenylcyclopropenone sensitization with weekly scalp DPC. Unfractionated whole blood was the source from which total RNA was extracted. TCRdb reanalysed the RACE reads using MiXCR and keeps one entry per CDR3 protein. The sample comprises some 38,000 distinct CDR3 sequences, 5.5% to 7.5% of which are singletons, and about a tenth rests with the top ten. The CDR3 runs to 17 residues. In germline, CDR1 is MGHDK, CDR2 SYGVNS. V dropped 3 bases and J dropped 6 bases, with 23 bases sitting between them.

Sequencing was performed on whole blood, taken in connection with sensitization to the hapten diphenylcyclopropenone (DPC). The TCR originated in a woman aged 25 to 39 with alopecia areata. Some clones in this sample may be carry-over from other donors' samples. The chain carries TRBV25-1 and TRBJ1-1; TRBD1 might be the D (5 bases). The CDR3 protein is CASSDRPGARGDPEAFF. The CDR3 coding sequence is TGTGCCAGCAGTGACCGCCCTGGGGCGCGGGGGGATCCTGAAGCTTTCTTT.